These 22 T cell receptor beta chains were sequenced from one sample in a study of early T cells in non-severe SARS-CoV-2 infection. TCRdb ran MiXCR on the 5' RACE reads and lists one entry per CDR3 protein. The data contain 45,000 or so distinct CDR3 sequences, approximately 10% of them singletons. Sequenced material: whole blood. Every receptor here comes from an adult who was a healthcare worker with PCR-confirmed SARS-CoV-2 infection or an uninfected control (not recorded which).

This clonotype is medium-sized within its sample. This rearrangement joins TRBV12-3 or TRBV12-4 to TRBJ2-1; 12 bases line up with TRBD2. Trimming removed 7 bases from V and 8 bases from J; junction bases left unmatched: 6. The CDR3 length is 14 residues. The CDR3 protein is CASNPSGGEDEQFF. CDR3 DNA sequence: TGTGCCAGCAACCCTAGCGGGGGGGAGGATGAGCAGTTCTTC.

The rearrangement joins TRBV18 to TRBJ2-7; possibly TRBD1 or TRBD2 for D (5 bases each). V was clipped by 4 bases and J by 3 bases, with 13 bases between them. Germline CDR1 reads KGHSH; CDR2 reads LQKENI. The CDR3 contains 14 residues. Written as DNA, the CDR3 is TGTGCCAGCTCACAGGGGTACACTAGCTACGAGCAGTACTTC. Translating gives CASSQGYTSYEQYF.

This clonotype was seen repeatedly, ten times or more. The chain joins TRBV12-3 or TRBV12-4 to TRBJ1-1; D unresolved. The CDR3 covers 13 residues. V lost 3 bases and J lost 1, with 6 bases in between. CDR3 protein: CASSFRQNTEAFF. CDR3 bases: TGTGCCAGCAGTTTCCGCCAGAACACTGAAGCTTTCTTT.

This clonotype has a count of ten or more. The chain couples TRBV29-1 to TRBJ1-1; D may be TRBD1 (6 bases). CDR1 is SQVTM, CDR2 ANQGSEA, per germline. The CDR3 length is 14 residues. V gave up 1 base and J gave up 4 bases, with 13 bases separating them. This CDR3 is CSVEVGGRGTEAFF. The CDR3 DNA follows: TGCAGCGTTGAAGTAGGGGGGCGGGGCACTGAAGCTTTCTTT. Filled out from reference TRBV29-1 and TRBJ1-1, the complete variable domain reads SAVISQKPSRDICQRGTSLTIQCQVDSQVTMMFWYRQQPGQSLTLIATANQGSEATYESGFVIDKFPISRPNLTFSTLTVSNMSPEDSSIYLCSVEVGGRGTEAFFGQGTRLTVV.

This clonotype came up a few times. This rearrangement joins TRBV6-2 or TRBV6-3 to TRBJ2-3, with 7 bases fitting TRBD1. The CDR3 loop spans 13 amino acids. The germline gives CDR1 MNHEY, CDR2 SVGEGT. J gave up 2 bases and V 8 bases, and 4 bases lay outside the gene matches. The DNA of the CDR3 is TGTGCCAGCGAGACAGGGAACACAGATACGCAGTATTTT. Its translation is CASETGNTDTQYF.

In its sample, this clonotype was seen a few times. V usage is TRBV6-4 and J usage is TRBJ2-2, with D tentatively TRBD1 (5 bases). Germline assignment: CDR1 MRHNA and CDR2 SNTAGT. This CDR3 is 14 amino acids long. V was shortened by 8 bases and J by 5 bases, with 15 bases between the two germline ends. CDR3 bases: TGTGCCAGCCGAGTGCAGGGATCAACCGGGGAGCTGTTTTTT. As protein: CASRVQGSTGELFF.

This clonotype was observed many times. CDR3 sequence (DNA): TGTGCCAGCGCGCAGCCTAACTATGGCTACACCTTC. This translates into CASAQPNYGYTF. The genes are TRBV6-6 and TRBJ1-2, with D unclear. V lost 8 bases and J lost 0, with 7 bases in between. The CDR3 is made up of 12 amino acids. Germline loops: CDR1 MNHNY, CDR2 SVGAGI (reference sequence).

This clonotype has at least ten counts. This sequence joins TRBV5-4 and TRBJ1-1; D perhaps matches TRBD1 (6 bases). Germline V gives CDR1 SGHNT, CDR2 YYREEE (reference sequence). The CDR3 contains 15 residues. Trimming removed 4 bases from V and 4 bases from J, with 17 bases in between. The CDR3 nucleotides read TGTGCCAGCAGCCCAAGACACGAGGGGGGCACTGAAGCTTTCTTT. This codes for CASSPRHEGGTEAFF. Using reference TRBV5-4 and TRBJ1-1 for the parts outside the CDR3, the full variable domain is ETGVTQSPTHLIKTRGQQVTLRCSSQSGHNTVSWYQQALGQGPQFIFQYYREEENGRGNFPPRFSGLQFPNYSSELNVNALELDDSALYLCASSPRHEGGTEAFFGQGTRLTVV.

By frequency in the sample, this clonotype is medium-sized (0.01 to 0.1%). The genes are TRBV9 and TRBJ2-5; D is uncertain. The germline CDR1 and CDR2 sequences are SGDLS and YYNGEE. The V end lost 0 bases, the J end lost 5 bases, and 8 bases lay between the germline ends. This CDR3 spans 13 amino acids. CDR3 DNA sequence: TGTGCCAGCAGCGTAGCCAGGAGTGAGACCCAGTACTTC. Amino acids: CASSVARSETQYF. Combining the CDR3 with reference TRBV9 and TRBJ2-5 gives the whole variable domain DSGVTQTPKHLITATGQRVTLRCSPRSGDLSVYWYQQSLDQGLQFLIQYYNGEERAKGNILERFSAQQFPDLHSELNLSSLELGDSALYFCASSVARSETQYFGPGTRLLVL.

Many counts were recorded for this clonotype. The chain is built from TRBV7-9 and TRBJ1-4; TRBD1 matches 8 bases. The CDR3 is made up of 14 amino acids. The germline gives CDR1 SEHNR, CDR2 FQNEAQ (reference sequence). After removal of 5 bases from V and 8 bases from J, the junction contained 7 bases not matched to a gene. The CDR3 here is CASSARQGYEKLFF. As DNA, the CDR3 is TGTGCCAGCAGCGCTAGACAGGGGTACGAAAAACTGTTTTTT. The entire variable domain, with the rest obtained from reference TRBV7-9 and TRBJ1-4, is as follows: DTGVSQNPRHKITKRGQNVTFRCDPISEHNRLYWYRQTLGQGPEFLTYFQNEAQLEKSRLLSDRFSAERPKGSFSTLEIQRTEQGDSAMYLCASSARQGYEKLFFGSGTQLSVL.

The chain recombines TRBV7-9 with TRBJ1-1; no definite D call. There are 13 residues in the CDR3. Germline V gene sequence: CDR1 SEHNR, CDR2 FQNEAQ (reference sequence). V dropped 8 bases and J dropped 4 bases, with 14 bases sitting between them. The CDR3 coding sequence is TGTGCCAGCGTTAATCAGCGGGCCACTGAAGCTTTCTTT. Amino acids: CASVNQRATEAFF.

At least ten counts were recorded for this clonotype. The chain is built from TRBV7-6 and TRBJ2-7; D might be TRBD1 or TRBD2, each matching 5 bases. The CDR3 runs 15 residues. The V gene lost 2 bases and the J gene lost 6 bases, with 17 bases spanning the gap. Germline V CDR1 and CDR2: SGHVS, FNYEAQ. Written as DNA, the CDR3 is TGTGCCAGCAGCTTATATAGTCAGGGACGGGGCGAGCAGTACTTC. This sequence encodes CASSLYSQGRGEQYF.

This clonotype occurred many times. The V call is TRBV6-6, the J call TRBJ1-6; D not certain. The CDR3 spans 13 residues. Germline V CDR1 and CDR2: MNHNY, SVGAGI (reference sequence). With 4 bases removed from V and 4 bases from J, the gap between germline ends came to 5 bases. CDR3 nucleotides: TGTGCCAGCAGTTTTGAGTATAATTCACCCCTCCACTTT. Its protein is CASSFEYNSPLHF.

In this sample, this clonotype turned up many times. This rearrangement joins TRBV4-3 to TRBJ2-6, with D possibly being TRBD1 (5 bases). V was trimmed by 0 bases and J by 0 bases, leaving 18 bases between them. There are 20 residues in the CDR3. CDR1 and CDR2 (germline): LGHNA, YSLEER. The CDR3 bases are TGCGCCAGCAGCCAAGATATAAGGTCAGGGATATTCTCTGGGGCCAACGTCCTGACTTTC. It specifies CASSQDIRSGIFSGANVLTF.

The CDR3 region has the DNA TGTGCCAGCAGCCCGGATCGCGACTACACCTTC. The encoded protein is CASSPDRDYTF. The rearrangement links TRBV7-9 to TRBJ1-2; D remains ambiguous. The V gene lost 5 bases and the J gene lost 10 bases, with 11 bases spanning the gap. Per germline, CDR1 SEHNR and CDR2 FQNEAQ (reference sequence). This CDR3 has 11 amino acids.

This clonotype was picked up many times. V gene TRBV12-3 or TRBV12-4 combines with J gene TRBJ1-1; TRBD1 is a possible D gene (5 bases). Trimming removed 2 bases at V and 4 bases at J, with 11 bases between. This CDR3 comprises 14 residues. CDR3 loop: CASSLKGDSTEAFF. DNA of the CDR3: TGTGCCAGCAGTTTAAAGGGTGACAGCACTGAAGCTTTCTTT.

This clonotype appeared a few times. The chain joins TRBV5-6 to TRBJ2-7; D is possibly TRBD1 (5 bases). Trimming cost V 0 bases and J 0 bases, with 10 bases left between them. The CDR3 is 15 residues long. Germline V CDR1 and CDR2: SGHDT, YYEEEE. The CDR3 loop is CASSLVGQSSYEQYF. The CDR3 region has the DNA TGTGCCAGCAGCTTGGTTGGACAAAGCTCCTACGAGCAGTACTTC.

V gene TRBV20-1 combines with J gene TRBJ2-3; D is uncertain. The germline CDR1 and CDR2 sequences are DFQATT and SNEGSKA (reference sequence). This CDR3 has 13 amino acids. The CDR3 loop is CSAPVPATDTQYF. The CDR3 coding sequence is TGCAGCGCGCCAGTTCCCGCCACAGATACGCAGTATTTT.

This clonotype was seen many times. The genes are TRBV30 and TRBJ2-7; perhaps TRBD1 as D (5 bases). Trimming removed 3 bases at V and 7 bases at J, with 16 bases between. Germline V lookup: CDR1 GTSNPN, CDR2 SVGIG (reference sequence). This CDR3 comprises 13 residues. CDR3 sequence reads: CAWRTNAGWEQYF. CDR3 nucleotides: TGTGCCTGGAGAACCAATGCAGGGTGGGAGCAGTACTTC.

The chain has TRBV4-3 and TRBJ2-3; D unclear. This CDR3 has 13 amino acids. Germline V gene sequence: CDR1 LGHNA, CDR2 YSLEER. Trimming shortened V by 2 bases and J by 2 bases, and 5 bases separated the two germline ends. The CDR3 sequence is CASSQRATDTQYF. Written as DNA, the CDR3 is TGCGCCAGCAGCCAACGGGCCACAGATACGCAGTATTTT.

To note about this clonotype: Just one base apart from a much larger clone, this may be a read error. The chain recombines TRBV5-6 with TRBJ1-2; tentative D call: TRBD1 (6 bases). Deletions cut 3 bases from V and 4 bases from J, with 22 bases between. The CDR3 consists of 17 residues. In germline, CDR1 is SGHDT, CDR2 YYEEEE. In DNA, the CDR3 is TGTGCCAGCAGCTCCCGATTAAGACAGGTAGCTATCTATGGCTACACCTTC. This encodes CASSSRLRQVAIYGYTF. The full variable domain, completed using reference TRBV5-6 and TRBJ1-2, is DAGVTQSPTHLIKTRGQQVTLRCSPKSGHDTVSWYQQALGQGPQFIFQYYEEEERQRGNFPDRFSGHQFPNYSSELNVNALLLGDSALYLCASSSRLRQVAIYGYTFGSGTRLTVV.

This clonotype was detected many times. CDR3: CASSLYPGTFAYTF. The CDR3 DNA reads TGTGCCAGCAGCTTATATCCAGGGACTTTTGCCTACACCTTC. The J gene is TRBJ1-2, the V gene TRBV7-2, with a tentative D call TRBD1 (5 bases). The CDR3 extends over 14 amino acids. Deletions cut 2 bases from V and 10 bases from J, with 17 bases between. Germline V lookup: CDR1 SGHTA, CDR2 FQGNSA.